One sample yielded the 21 T cell receptor beta chains listed below, sequenced in a study of T cells in Graves' hyperthyroidism and ophthalmopathy (dated by TCRdb to about 2019). Preparation of the library involved multiplex PCR. Sequencing was performed on an Illumina HiSeq 2000. The TCR beta CDR3 regions were amplified from RNA transcripts. The TCR CDR3 was subjected to a first round of RT-PCR using the HTBI primer set and the Qiagen OneStep RT-PCR kit. TCRdb reran the public reads through fastp at Q25 and MiXCR, keeping productive beta chains. Duplicate CDR3 protein sequences are folded into a single record with the most common DNA and genes. This sample comprises approximately 740,000 distinct CDR3 sequences, 14% of them detected only once. Jointly, the top ten make up about 10% of the sample. Sequencing was performed on blood. The receptors come from a woman aged 18-29 years with Graves' hyperthyroidism.

The sample holds one count of this clonotype. The chain combines TRBV7-3 with TRBJ2-7, with 7 bases identical to TRBD2. CDR3 length equals 15 residues. V was pared by 1 base and J by 5 bases, with 8 bases of the junction left unmatched. CDR1 is SGHTA and CDR2 is FQGTGA in the germline V gene. The CDR3 nucleotides are TGTGCCAGCAGCTTAATGATGGGAGGGCCCCACGAGCAGTACTTC. Its protein product is CASSLMMGGPHEQYF.

Many counts were recorded for this clonotype. This chain links TRBV30 with TRBJ2-1; D is uncertain. V was clipped by 0 bases and J by 9 bases, with 12 bases between them. The CDR3 covers 13 residues. Germline V gene data show CDR1 as GTSNPN and CDR2 as SVGIG (reference sequence). In nucleotides, the CDR3 is TGTGCCTGGAGTGTACGAGTACCGTTTGAGCAGTTCTTC. Translating gives CAWSVRVPFEQFF.

Only a few counts were recorded for this clonotype. This chain connects TRBV4-1 to TRBJ1-1; the D gene is possibly TRBD1 (5 bases). Germline lookup yields CDR1 MGHRA and CDR2 YSYEKL. V was pared by 1 base and J by 10 bases, with 13 bases between. This CDR3 contains 13 residues. CDR3 loop: CASSQGIGASAFF. The CDR3 region has the DNA TGCGCCAGCAGCCAAGGAATCGGGGCGTCAGCTTTCTTT.

This chain links TRBV6-1 with TRBJ1-5; D not certain. CDR3 size: 14 residues. Germline assignment: CDR1 MNHNS and CDR2 SASEGT. The V and J ends lost 3 bases and 6 bases respectively, with 12 bases between them. Written as DNA, the CDR3 is TGTGCCAGCAGTGAGGTCTTCGTGGGTCAGCCCCAGCATTTT. It specifies CASSEVFVGQPQHF.

V is TRBV19 and J is TRBJ2-2; possibly TRBD2 for D (6 bases). The CDR3 covers 14 residues. The V gene lost 3 bases and the J gene lost 3 bases, with 8 bases spanning the gap. Germline assignment: CDR1 LNHDA and CDR2 SQIVND (reference sequence). CDR3 nucleotide sequence: TGTGCCAGTAGTATTTCGGGGGACACCGGGGAGCTGTTTTTT. Translation gives CASSISGDTGELFF.

Regarding this clonotype: A much bigger clone sits one base away, suggesting this may be a read error. CDR3 DNA: TGCAGTGCTAGAGTCGATGACCAGGGGGGTAATTCACCCCTCCACTTT. Its protein product is CSARVDDQGGNSPLHF. This sequence joins TRBV20-1 and TRBJ1-6; TRBD1 aligns across 7 bases. Germline V CDR1 and CDR2: DFQATT, SNEGSKA (reference sequence). There are 16 residues in the CDR3. The trim removed 1 base at V and 6 bases at J, leaving 9 bases unmatched.

This sequence joins TRBV24-1 and TRBJ1-2; D not resolved. Trimming cost V 3 bases and J 6 bases, with 4 bases left between them. Germline V CDR1 and CDR2: KGHDR, SFDVKD. The CDR3 contains 11 residues. This CDR3 is CATSDINGYTF. CDR3 DNA: TGTGCCACCAGTGATATTAATGGCTACACCTTC.

This chain joins TRBV7-2 and TRBJ2-7; D perhaps matches TRBD1 (5 bases). The V gene lost 1 base and the J gene lost 1 base, with 14 bases spanning the gap. The CDR3 covers 16 residues. Looked up from germline, CDR1 is SGHTA and CDR2 is FQGNSA. Written as DNA, the CDR3 is TGTGCCAGCAGCTTAGTAGGGGCGAAACATTCCTACGAGCAGTACTTC. This translates into CASSLVGAKHSYEQYF.

This clonotype was picked up many times. The chain couples TRBV28 to TRBJ1-5, with no clear D. V shed 2 bases and J shed 6 bases, with 8 bases lying between them. The CDR3 consists of 13 residues. The V gene's germline CDR1 is MDHEN and CDR2 SYDVKM. CDR3 in DNA: TGTGCCAGCAGTTTAATCTGGGGTCAGCCCCAGCATTTT. The encoded protein is CASSLIWGQPQHF.

Notes on this clonotype: One end of the junction does not line up with germline, which may come from a read error. This sequence joins TRBV7-8 and TRBJ1-1; D ambiguous. CDR3 length: 13 residues. Germline-derived CDR1 and CDR2 are SGHVS and FQNEAQ. The CDR3, as DNA: TGTGCCAGCAGCTTTCGGATGAACACTAAAGCTTTCTTT. Its protein is CASSFRMNTKAFF.

This clonotype was detected many times. V usage is TRBV28 and J usage is TRBJ1-4; D ambiguous. The V end was cut by 1 base, the J end by 0 bases, with 9 bases between. Germline values: CDR1 MDHEN, CDR2 SYDVKM. The length of the CDR3 is 16 residues. The CDR3 sequence: CASSLYRPATNEKLFF. DNA for the CDR3: TGTGCCAGCAGTTTATATCGACCTGCAACTAATGAAAAACTGTTTTTT.

This clonotype was recorded many times. This sequence joins TRBV7-9 and TRBJ2-5, with D tentatively TRBD1 (5 bases). The V end lost 5 bases, the J end lost 3 bases, and 19 bases lay between the germline ends. The CDR3 has 16 amino acids. The germline gives CDR1 SEHNR, CDR2 FQNEAQ (reference sequence). The CDR3 nucleotides read TGTGCCAGCAGCCGGAAGGGGCCATCCCGAGAAGAGACCCAGTACTTC. Protein sequence: CASSRKGPSREETQYF.

The rearrangement joins TRBV30 to TRBJ1-5; TRBD1 agrees at 7 bases. This CDR3 contains 15 residues. V lost 3 bases, J lost 2 bases, and 7 bases stayed unmatched. Germline CDR1 is GTSNPN and CDR2 is SVGIG (reference sequence). The CDR3 here is CAWSAGQGGNQPQHF. In DNA form, the CDR3 reads TGTGCCTGGAGCGCTGGGCAGGGGGGCAATCAGCCCCAGCATTTT.

This clonotype turned up a few times. This chain's CDR3 is CASSRGLGEGRFYEQYF. CDR3 DNA: TGTGCCAGCAGCCGAGGGTTGGGGGAGGGAAGATTCTACGAGCAGTACTTC. The chain carries TRBV6-1 and TRBJ2-7; TRBD2 matches 7 bases. J lost 3 bases, V lost 6 bases, and 17 bases had no gene match. Germline values: CDR1 MNHNS, CDR2 SASEGT. The CDR3 contains 17 residues.

This clonotype was found a few times. V gene TRBV11-2 combines with J gene TRBJ2-2; 8 nucleotides line up with TRBD2. This CDR3 has 16 amino acids. Germline assignment: CDR1 SGHAT and CDR2 FQNNGV. Unmatched junction bases numbered 5, after V lost 1 base and J lost 4 bases. The CDR3 here is CASSLAAGGFTGELFF. DNA for the CDR3: TGTGCCAGCAGCTTAGCCGCGGGAGGTTTCACCGGGGAGCTGTTTTTT.

Ten or more counts support this clonotype. The chain joins TRBV28 to TRBJ1-1, with D hard to call. Germline V gene data show CDR1 as MDHEN and CDR2 as SYDVKM. Trimming took off 6 bases at V and 2 bases at J, with 10 bases between the two ends. This CDR3 has 13 residues. The CDR3 reads CASRAYGNTEAFF. The CDR3 DNA reads TGTGCCAGCAGAGCCTACGGCAACACTGAAGCTTTCTTT.

This clonotype was seen more than once but under ten times. The rearrangement joins TRBV24-1 to TRBJ2-1; 7 bases align to TRBD1. The CDR3 length is 16 residues. Germline V gene sequence: CDR1 KGHDR, CDR2 SFDVKD. The V segment lost 4 bases and the J segment 4 bases; nucleotides outside the gene matches: 9. The CDR3 bases are TGTGCCACCAGTGACCCCGGGACAGTGGCTTACAATGAGCAGTTCTTC. Its translation: CATSDPGTVAYNEQFF.

The chain links TRBV19 to TRBJ2-1; no clear D gene. The CDR3 consists of 15 residues. Germline CDR1 and CDR2: LNHDA and SQIVND (reference sequence). Trimming took off 3 bases at V and 4 bases at J, with 13 bases between the two ends. The CDR3: CASSIGGRTYNEQFF. DNA for the CDR3: TGTGCCAGTAGTATCGGCGGAAGGACGTACAATGAGCAGTTCTTC.

This clonotype has ten or more counts. The chain joins TRBV7-8 to TRBJ2-5; maybe TRBD1 (5 bases). In germline, CDR1 is SGHVS, CDR2 FQNEAQ. The ends were cut back, 5 bases at V and 2 bases at J, with 12 bases in the middle. The CDR3 covers 14 residues. The CDR3 DNA reads as TGTGCCAGCAGCCCTGGACAATCACAAGAGACCCAGTACTTC. Translation: CASSPGQSQETQYF.

With respect to this clonotype: Given a much more abundant clone one base away, this may be a read error. The chain employs TRBV30 and TRBJ2-5; no definite D call. The germline CDR1 and CDR2 sequences are GTSNPN and SVGIG (reference sequence). The CDR3 consists of 13 residues. CDR3 in amino acids: CAWSVRVQEAQYF. As DNA, the CDR3 is TGTGCCTGGAGTGTACGCGTCCAAGAGGCCCAGTACTTC.

In its sample, this clonotype was seen many times. This rearrangement joins TRBV19 to TRBJ2-5; D not resolved. From germline, CDR1 is LNHDA and CDR2 SQIVND (reference sequence). Trimming removed 4 bases from V and 0 bases from J, with 9 bases in between. This CDR3 contains 14 residues. Here the CDR3 DNA reads TGTGCCAGTAGTAAAGGGTTGTACCAAGAGACCCAGTACTTC. Its protein is CASSKGLYQETQYF.